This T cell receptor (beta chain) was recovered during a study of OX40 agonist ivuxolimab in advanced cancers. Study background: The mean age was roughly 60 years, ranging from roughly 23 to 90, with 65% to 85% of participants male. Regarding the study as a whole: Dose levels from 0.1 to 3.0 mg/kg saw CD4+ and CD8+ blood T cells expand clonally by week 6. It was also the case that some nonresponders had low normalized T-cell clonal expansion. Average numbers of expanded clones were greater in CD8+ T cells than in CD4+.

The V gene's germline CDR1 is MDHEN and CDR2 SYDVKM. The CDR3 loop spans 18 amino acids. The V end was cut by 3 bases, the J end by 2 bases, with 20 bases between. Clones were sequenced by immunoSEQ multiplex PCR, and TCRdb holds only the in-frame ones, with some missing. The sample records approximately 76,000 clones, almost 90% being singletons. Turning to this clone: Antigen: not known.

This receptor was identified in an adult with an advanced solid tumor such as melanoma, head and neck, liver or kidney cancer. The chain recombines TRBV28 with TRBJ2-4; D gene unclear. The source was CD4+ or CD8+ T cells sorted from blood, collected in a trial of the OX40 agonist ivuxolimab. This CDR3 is CASSFSPTLLGTKNIQYF. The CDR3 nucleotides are TGTGCCAGCAGTTTTTCCCCCACCCTTTTGGGGACCAAAAACATTCAGTACTTC.